These T cell receptor beta chains were read from a single sample in a study of Tregs in tolerant kidney transplant recipients. Their recognized antigens are unknown. Profiling relied on immunoSEQ multiplex PCR, and the TCRdb table lists in-frame clones only, not all of them. Found here are about 2,000 clones, under 60% of them singletons; the top ten hold 20% to 25%. What was sequenced was Tregs from blood cultured with allogeneic cells. Receptors were obtained from a human donor in good health. Both conserved end residues are part of each CDR3. D genes are given only for firm matches. Size is stated for part of the rows, as once, few or many counts, or as a class when the clone is expanded.

V gene	clone size	D gene	J gene	CDR3 DNA	CDR3 protein
TRBV21-1	medium-sized	NA	TRBJ1-3	TGTGCCAGCAGCACCGACGGAGCCTCTGGAAACACCATATATTTT	CASSTDGASGNTIYF
TRBV7-9	NA	NA	TRBJ1-2	TGTGCCAGCACCGGAGTTTTGAACTATGGCTACACCTTC	CASTGVLNYGYTF
TRBV10-3	NA	NA	TRBJ1-2	TGTGCCATCAGTCCGGGGATCTTCGGAGGCTACACCTTC	CAISPGIFGGYTF
TRBV4-2	NA	TRBD1	TRBJ1-3	TGTGCCAGCAGCTTGACAGGGGGAAACACCATATATTTT	CASSLTGGNTIYF
TRBV5-5	NA	NA	TRBJ1-2	TGTGCCAGCAGTCCTCGGACGAGAACTCTGGGGGGCTACACCTTC	CASSPRTRTLGGYTF
TRBV4-2	NA	TRBD2	TRBJ2-7	TGTGCCAGCAGTCGCCGACTAGCGGGAGGTATTTTCTACGAGCAGTACTTC	CASSRRLAGGIFYEQYF
TRBV6-6	large	NA	TRBJ1-2	TGTGCCAGCAGTTACACGGGATATGGCTACACCTTC	CASSYTGYGYTF
TRBV7-3	NA	NA	TRBJ2-2	TGTGCCAGCAGCCTCGGGACTGGATACACCGGGGAGCTGTTTTTT	CASSLGTGYTGELFF
TRBV6-5	NA	NA	TRBJ1-2	TGTGCCAGCAGTGGCGGGGGCGGCTACACCTTC	CASSGGGGYTF
TRBV20-1	medium-sized	NA	TRBJ1-1	TGCAGTGCTAGACGCACTACTGAAGCTTTCTTT	CSARRTTEAFF
TRBV21-1	NA	NA	TRBJ1-3	TGTGCCAGCAGAGCAGCAAGTGGAAACACCATATATTTT	CASRAASGNTIYF
TRBV2	few	TRBD1	TRBJ1-1	TGTGCCAGCAGTGCTTTACAGGGGGGGACTTTCTTT	CASSALQGGTFF
TRBV7-8	few	TRBD2	TRBJ2-3	TGTGCCAGCAGCTTAGCCGGGACTAGTAGTCATACGCAGTATTTT	CASSLAGTSSHTQYF
TRBV6-6	NA	TRBD1	TRBJ2-2	TGTGCCAGCAGAACTACAGGGGGTGGGAACCCCGGGGAGCTGTTTTTT	CASRTTGGGNPGELFF
TRBV10-3	few	NA	TRBJ1-3	TGTGCCAGCAGTCGGATCTCTGGAAACACCATATATTTT	CASSRISGNTIYF
TRBV10-2	medium-sized	NA	TRBJ2-1	TGCGCCAGCTCCCAAACGGGGAATGAGCAGTTCTTC	CASSQTGNEQFF
TRBV5-8	medium-sized	TRBD1	TRBJ1-5	TGTGCCAGCAGCTCCGGGACAGGGTTTTTTCAGCCCCAGCATTTT	CASSSGTGFFQPQHF
TRBV5-1	medium-sized	NA	TRBJ2-2	TGCGCCAGCACCAGACTAATGGGAGGCGGGGAGCTGTTTTTT	CASTRLMGGGELFF
TRBV18	few	NA	TRBJ2-7	TGTGCCAGCTCACCCCGAAGGAGCGGTAGGAGCTCCTACGAGCAGTACTTC	CASSPRRSGRSSYEQYF
TRBV9	large	TRBD1	TRBJ1-1	TGTGCCAGCAGCCTGACAGGGGCGAAGACTGAAGCTTTCTTT	CASSLTGAKTEAFF
TRBV5-1	NA	NA	TRBJ1-2	TGCGCCAGCAGCCCCGGGTCCCCCATTGGCTACACCTTC	CASSPGSPIGYTF
TRBV11-3	NA	NA	TRBJ2-1	TGTGCCAGCAGCTTAGATGGGCGAAGGCCCAAGAATGAGCAGTTCTTC	CASSLDGRRPKNEQFF
TRBV7-3	NA	NA	TRBJ1-2	TGTGCCAGCAGCACCACCGGGGGTGGGTATGGCTACACCTTC	CASSTTGGGYGYTF
TRBV19	large	NA	TRBJ2-2	TGTGCCAGTAGTATAGGACAACTACTCCGCACCGGGGAGCTGTTTTTT	CASSIGQLLRTGELFF
TRBV6-4	medium-sized	NA	TRBJ2-3	TGTGCCAGCAGTCGTAGGGGAGGCACAGATACGCAGTATTTT	CASSRRGGTDTQYF
TRBV13	NA	NA	TRBJ2-5	TGTGCCAGCAGTACCCGAGACACACTATCAGAGACCCAGTACTTC	CASSTRDTLSETQYF
TRBV6-5	once	TRBD1	TRBJ1-2	TGTGCCAGCAGTAGACAGGGGCCTACCTATGGCTACACCTTC	CASSRQGPTYGYTF
TRBV11-1	NA	NA	TRBJ1-2	TGTGCCAGCAGTCCTCGGACGAGAACTCTGGGGGGCTACACCTTC	CASSPRTRTLGGYTF
TRBV5-5	few	TRBD2	TRBJ2-5	TGTGCCAGCAGCCAGGGGACTAGCGGGAGGGCCAGGGAGACCCAGTACTTC	CASSQGTSGRARETQYF
TRBV5-1	NA	NA	TRBJ2-7	TGCGCCAGCAGCTTGACTGTCGGACTCTCCTACGAGCAGTACTTC	CASSLTVGLSYEQYF
TRBV4-2	few	NA	TRBJ2-7	TGTGCCAGCAGCCCAGGGTTGGTCGTCGAGCAGTACTTC	CASSPGLVVEQYF
TRBV6-1	medium-sized	NA	TRBJ1-2	TGTGCCAGCAAGGAGCAGCCAGCTTTTAACTATGGCTACACCTTC	CASKEQPAFNYGYTF
TRBV7-8	NA	NA	TRBJ1-2	TGTGCCAGCAGCTTACGGGGGGCAGACAACTATGGCTACACCTTC	CASSLRGADNYGYTF
TRBV6-5	NA	NA	TRBJ1-2	TGTGCCAGCAGCCTGGGACCCCAAAGGGGCTACACCTTC	CASSLGPQRGYTF